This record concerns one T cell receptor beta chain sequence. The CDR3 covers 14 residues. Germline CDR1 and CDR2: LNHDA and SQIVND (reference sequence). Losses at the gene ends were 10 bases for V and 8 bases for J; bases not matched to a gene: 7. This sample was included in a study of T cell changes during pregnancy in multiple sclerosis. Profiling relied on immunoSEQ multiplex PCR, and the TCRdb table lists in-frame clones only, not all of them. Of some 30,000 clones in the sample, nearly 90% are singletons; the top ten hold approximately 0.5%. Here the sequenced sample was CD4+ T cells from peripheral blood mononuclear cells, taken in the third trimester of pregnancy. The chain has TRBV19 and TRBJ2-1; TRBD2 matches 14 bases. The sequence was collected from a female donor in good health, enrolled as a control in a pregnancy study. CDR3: CATTGTSGRYEQFF. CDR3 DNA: TGTGCCACCACAGGGACTAGCGGGAGATATGAGCAGTTCTTC.